The 30 T cell receptor beta chains in this list originate from one sample, sequenced in a study of blood T cell repertoires in COVID-19. Measured with immunoSEQ multiplex PCR; TCRdb has only the in-frame clones, and not every one. In the table there are 97,000 or so clones, approximately 84% of which are singletons. The material sequenced was peripheral blood. Every receptor here comes from a man aged 40-50 years with active or convalescent COVID-19.

The gene calls are TRBV5-1 and TRBJ2-7; TRBD2 aligns across 8 bases. Per germline, CDR1 SGHRS and CDR2 YFSETQ. J gave up 2 bases and V 2 bases, and 9 bases lay outside the gene matches. This CDR3 comprises 16 residues. CDR3 in amino acids: CASSFHERGPTYEQYF. CDR3 nucleotide sequence: TGCGCCAGCAGCTTCCATGAGCGGGGGCCAACCTACGAGCAGTACTTC.

Ten or more counts support this clone. The CDR3 sequence is CASSPSRGAGANVLTF. In nucleotides, the CDR3 is TGTGCCAGCAGCCCCAGCAGGGGGGCTGGGGCCAACGTCCTGACTTTC. The V call is TRBV7-3, the J call TRBJ2-6; TRBD1 is a possible D gene (7 bases). Trimming shortened V by 5 bases and J by 2 bases, and 13 bases separated the two germline ends. Germline V lookup: CDR1 SGHTA, CDR2 FQGTGA. The CDR3 runs to 16 residues.

The gene calls are TRBV10-3 and TRBJ2-5; 9 bases agree with TRBD1. From germline, CDR1 is ENHRY and CDR2 SYGVKD. This CDR3 region has 15 residues. V lost 2 bases to trimming and J lost 0 bases; unmatched junction nucleotides: 1. CDR3 sequence reads: CAISEGQGYQETQYF. Written as DNA, the CDR3 is TGTGCCATCAGTGAGGGACAGGGGTACCAAGAGACCCAGTACTTC.

This clone showed up just a few times. This chain connects TRBV14 to TRBJ1-4, with unresolved D. Trimming cost V 5 bases and J 3 bases, with 10 bases left between them. CDR3 length: 14 amino acids. CDR1 and CDR2 from the germline V gene are SGHDN and FVKESK. The CDR3, as DNA: TGTGCCAGCAGCGGGAGGTTGGCTAATGAAAAACTGTTTTTT. Amino acid sequence: CASSGRLANEKLFF.

The chain carries TRBV6-5 and TRBJ1-6; the match to TRBD1 covers 8 bases. This CDR3 region has 14 residues. V was pared by 6 bases and J by 8 bases, with 6 bases of the junction left unmatched. The germline CDR1 and CDR2 sequences are MNHEY and SVGAGI. CDR3 sequence: CASSRQGRDSPLHF. DNA of the CDR3: TGTGCCAGCAGCCGACAGGGGCGGGATTCACCCCTCCACTTT.

The chain carries TRBV6-5 and TRBJ1-2; 9 positions match TRBD1. The V gene's germline CDR1 is MNHEY and CDR2 SVGAGI. With V trimmed by 7 bases and J by 8 bases, 11 bases remained unmatched. CDR3 length: 14 amino acids. DNA of the CDR3: TGTGCCAGCACCGAAAACAGGGGGCGGCGCGGCTACACCTTC. This sequence encodes CASTENRGRRGYTF.

The rearrangement links TRBV5-1 to TRBJ2-1, with 8 bases aligning to TRBD2. V lost 1 base, J lost 4 bases, and 7 bases stayed unmatched. Germline CDR1 SGHRS, CDR2 YFSETQ. CDR3 length equals 16 residues. CDR3 loop: CASSLTSGGTYNEQFF. CDR3 nucleotides: TGCGCCAGCAGCTTGACCAGCGGGGGTACTTACAATGAGCAGTTCTTC.

The DNA of the CDR3 is TGTGCCAGTAGTCCCCAGACAGGGCTGAACACTGAAGCTTTCTTT. Encoded protein: CASSPQTGLNTEAFF. The chain recombines TRBV19 with TRBJ1-1, with 7 bases lining up with TRBD1. The CDR3 consists of 15 residues. From germline, CDR1 is LNHDA and CDR2 SQIVND (reference sequence). Losses at the gene ends were 5 bases for V and 0 bases for J; bases not matched to a gene: 6.

The chain couples TRBV30 to TRBJ1-2, with a weak D call TRBD1 (6 bases). Per the germline V gene, CDR1 is GTSNPN and CDR2 is SVGIG (reference sequence). This CDR3 comprises 11 residues. Trimming left V 2 bases short and J 7 bases short, with 8 bases between. In nucleotides, the CDR3 is TGTGCCTGGAGTCCAGGGGCTGGCTACACCTTC. Its protein is CAWSPGAGYTF.

J is TRBJ2-1 and V is TRBV15, with D tentatively TRBD1 (5 bases). V lost 1 base and J lost 0, with 7 bases in between. CDR1 and CDR2 (germline): LNHNV, YYDKDF (reference sequence). CDR3 size: 15 residues. The chain's CDR3 is CATSRGQGSYNEQFF. As DNA, the CDR3 is TGTGCCACCAGCAGAGGCCAGGGCTCCTACAATGAGCAGTTCTTC. Complete variable domain (other parts from reference TRBV15 and TRBJ2-1): DAMVIQNPRYQVTQFGKPVTLSCSQTLNHNVMYWYQQKSSQAPKLLFHYYDKDFNNEADTPDNFQSRRPNTSFCFLDIRSPGLGDTAMYLCATSRGQGSYNEQFFGPGTRLTVL.

V is TRBV14 and J is TRBJ1-1; D call uncertain. The germline V gene encodes CDR1 SGHDN and CDR2 FVKESK. This CDR3 region has 14 residues. Trimming took off 4 bases at V and 0 bases at J, with 9 bases between the two ends. In DNA, the CDR3 is TGTGCCAGCAGCCCCTCCGAGCTGAACACTGAAGCTTTCTTT. Protein: CASSPSELNTEAFF.

The chain employs TRBV30 and TRBJ2-4, with TRBD2 matching over 10 bases. The CDR3 runs 18 residues. In germline, CDR1 is GTSNPN, CDR2 SVGIG (reference sequence). The trim removed 2 bases at V and 6 bases at J, leaving 16 bases unmatched. CDR3 coding DNA: TGTGCCTGGAGTCCGGAAGGGGGAGCGGGGGGGCCTAGAAACATTCAGTACTTC. Encoded protein: CAWSPEGGAGGPRNIQYF. The full variable domain, with the rest looked up from reference TRBV30 and TRBJ2-4, is SQTIHQWPATLVQPVGSPLSLECTVEGTSNPNLYWYRQAAGRGLQLLFYSVGIGQISSEVPQNLSASRPQDRQFILSSKKLLLSDSGFYLCAWSPEGGAGGPRNIQYFGAGTRLSVL.

The chain combines TRBV7-9 with TRBJ2-3, with 8 bases that match TRBD2. V gave up 3 bases and J gave up 4 bases; unmatched junction bases: 12. This CDR3 has 17 residues. Looked up from germline, CDR1 is SEHNR and CDR2 is FQNEAQ (reference sequence). CDR3 sequence (DNA): TGTGCCAGCAGCTTGATCATAGCGGGGAAAAGGGCAGATACGCAGTATTTT. As protein: CASSLIIAGKRADTQYF.

V is TRBV7-9 and J is TRBJ2-5; 8 nucleotides agree with TRBD2. Unmatched junction bases numbered 11, after V lost 3 bases and J lost 5 bases. Germline V gives CDR1 SEHNR, CDR2 FQNEAQ (reference sequence). The CDR3 sequence is 16 residues long. CDR3 sequence reads: CASSFPTGGQYETQYF. For the CDR3, the DNA is TGTGCCAGCAGCTTCCCGACGGGGGGGCAGTATGAGACCCAGTACTTC.

The chain couples TRBV14 to TRBJ1-1, with no clear D. The length of the CDR3 is 12 residues. Germline values: CDR1 SGHDN, CDR2 FVKESK. V dropped 3 bases and J dropped 10 bases, with 12 bases sitting between them. In nucleotides, the CDR3 is TGTGCCAGCAGCCAGGGCATCCTGGGAGCTTTCTTT. Amino acids: CASSQGILGAFF.

J is TRBJ1-2 and V is TRBV19; 8 nucleotides line up with TRBD1. Germline lookup yields CDR1 LNHDA and CDR2 SQIVND (reference sequence). The J segment lost 1 base and the V segment lost 6 bases, leaving 4 bases of the junction unmatched. This CDR3 has 14 amino acids. In nucleotides, the CDR3 is TGTGCCAGTAGACTGACAGGGGTTAACTATGGCTACACCTTC. This encodes CASRLTGVNYGYTF.

This chain links TRBV5-1 with TRBJ1-5; D gene uncertain. This CDR3 is built from 14 residues. The ends were cut back, 0 bases at V and 7 bases at J, with 11 bases in the middle. Per germline, CDR1 SGHRS and CDR2 YFSETQ. This CDR3 reads CASSLGGVQQPQHF. The CDR3 region has the DNA TGCGCCAGCAGCTTGGGCGGGGTGCAGCAGCCCCAGCATTTT.

This clone occurred a few times. Here the CDR3 DNA reads TGTGCCATCAGTGTCGACAGCTATGGCTACACCTTC. Protein product: CAISVDSYGYTF. V usage is TRBV10-3 and J usage is TRBJ1-2; the D gene is possibly TRBD1 (5 bases). CDR1 is ENHRY and CDR2 is SYGVKD in the germline V gene. The CDR3 is 12 residues long. Trimming removed 4 bases at V and 4 bases at J, with 7 bases between.

The V and J genes are TRBV12-3 or TRBV12-4 and TRBJ1-1; the match to TRBD1 covers 7 bases. The CDR3 covers 12 residues. The V gene end was trimmed by 5 bases and the J gene end by 6 bases; junction bases not matched to a gene: 3. The CDR3 protein is CASSHDRAEAFF. The CDR3 coding sequence is TGTGCCAGCAGTCACGACAGGGCTGAAGCTTTCTTT.

The chain couples TRBV12-5 to TRBJ2-7; no firm D call. The V end lost 6 bases, the J end lost 3 bases, and 6 bases lay between the germline ends. Germline CDR1 and CDR2: LGHNT and FRNRAP. This CDR3 comprises 11 residues. The CDR3 sequence is CASGINYEQYF. The CDR3 DNA reads as TGTGCTAGTGGCATCAACTACGAGCAGTACTTC.

The CDR3 is CASSLGLAGGYRETQYF. CDR3 nucleotides: TGTGCCAGCAGCTTAGGGCTAGCGGGAGGTTACCGAGAGACCCAGTACTTC. This sequence joins TRBV7-2 and TRBJ2-5; 11 bases align to TRBD2. V was clipped by 1 base and J by 4 bases; unmatched bases: 8. Germline CDR1 reads SGHTA; CDR2 reads FQGNSA. The CDR3 has 17 amino acids.

The V and J genes are TRBV4-1 and TRBJ2-7, with D perhaps matching TRBD2 (5 bases). Germline loops: CDR1 MGHRA, CDR2 YSYEKL. CDR3 size: 19 residues. Trimming took 0 bases from V and 3 from J, leaving 24 bases between them. The CDR3 sequence is CASSQDVGALILGLYEQYF. The CDR3 DNA reads TGCGCCAGCAGCCAAGATGTGGGCGCCTTGATTTTAGGACTCTACGAGCAGTACTTC.

The rearrangement joins TRBV23-1 to TRBJ2-7; maybe TRBD1 (8 bases). TRBV23-1 is an open reading frame, and its role is uncertain. CDR3 length equals 16 residues. Between the trimmed V and J ends, which lost 2 bases and 1 base, there was a span of 15 bases. The CDR3 loop reads CASSQGGDRCSYEQYF. The DNA of the CDR3 is TGCGCCAGCAGTCAAGGGGGGGACAGGTGTTCCTACGAGCAGTACTTC.

The V and J genes are TRBV30 and TRBJ1-1, with D perhaps TRBD1 (6 bases). V lost 5 bases and J lost 1, with 11 bases in between. The germline CDR1 and CDR2 sequences are GTSNPN and SVGIG (reference sequence). The CDR3 has 13 residues. The CDR3 reads CAWVRGGNTEAFF. Here the CDR3 DNA reads TGTGCCTGGGTCAGGGGCGGGAACACTGAAGCTTTCTTT. The whole variable domain, remainder taken from reference TRBV30 and TRBJ1-1, is SQTIHQWPATLVQPVGSPLSLECTVEGTSNPNLYWYRQAAGRGLQLLFYSVGIGQISSEVPQNLSASRPQDRQFILSSKKLLLSDSGFYLCAWVRGGNTEAFFGQGTRLTVV.

The chain employs TRBV5-1 and TRBJ1-1; 9 nucleotides match TRBD1. J gave up 0 bases and V 4 bases, and 1 base lay outside the gene matches. This CDR3 has 14 residues. CDR1 is SGHRS and CDR2 is YFSETQ in the germline V gene. The CDR3 spells CASSGQGLNTEAFF. CDR3 sequence (DNA): TGCGCCAGCAGCGGACAGGGGTTGAACACTGAAGCTTTCTTT.

This clone was picked up one time. The gene calls are TRBV6-2 or TRBV6-3 and TRBJ2-7, with 12 bases aligning to TRBD2. V shed 2 bases and J 7 bases; nucleotides not matched to a gene: 3. CDR1 is MNHEY, CDR2 SVGEGT, per germline. This CDR3 has 14 amino acids. The CDR3 nucleotides read TGTGCCAGCAGTTACGCTAGCGGGGGGGGAGAGCAGTACTTC. This codes for CASSYASGGGEQYF.

V usage is TRBV10-2 and J usage is TRBJ1-1; no reliable D call. The CDR3 runs 14 residues. The V end was cut by 6 bases, the J end by 3 bases, with 14 bases between. Germline-derived CDR1 and CDR2 are WSHSY and SAAADI. The CDR3 region is CASRGDTYHTEAFF. For the CDR3, the DNA is TGCGCCAGCAGGGGAGACACCTACCACACTGAAGCTTTCTTT.

CDR3 in amino acids: CAWSGQGFSLAGVWETQYF. The CDR3 DNA sequence: TGTGCCTGGTCGGGACAGGGATTTTCCCTAGCGGGGGTATGGGAGACCCAGTACTTC. This chain connects TRBV30 to TRBJ2-5; D might be TRBD2 (10 bases). The CDR3 loop spans 19 amino acids. CDR1 and CDR2 (germline): GTSNPN, SVGIG (reference sequence). The V and J ends lost 5 bases and 5 bases respectively, with 33 bases between them.

The chain employs TRBV7-9 and TRBJ1-3; TRBD1 aligns across 10 bases. The ends lost 4 bases at V and 4 bases at J; junction bases unmatched: 7. Per the germline V gene, CDR1 is SEHNR and CDR2 is FQNEAQ (reference sequence). The CDR3 covers 16 residues. CDR3 loop: CASSSADRGPGNTIYF. Written as DNA, the CDR3 is TGTGCCAGCAGCTCGGCTGACAGGGGGCCAGGAAACACCATATATTTT.

This rearrangement joins TRBV9 to TRBJ1-2, with TRBD1 matching over 8 bases. CDR1 SGDLS and CDR2 YYNGEE come from the germline V gene. After removal of 2 bases from V and 4 bases from J, the junction contained 7 bases not matched to a gene. The CDR3 loop spans 15 amino acids. CDR3 sequence (DNA): TGTGCCAGCAGCGTCGTCGGACAGGGAACCTATGGCTACACCTTC. It specifies CASSVVGQGTYGYTF.